One sample yielded the 4 T cell receptor beta chains listed below, sequenced in a study of spatial heterogeneity in lung cancer. Using its own MiXCR run on the 5' RACE reads, TCRdb lists one record per CDR3 protein. The repertoire holds over a hundred distinct CDR3 sequences, with roughly 18% as singletons. Time point indicated: sample taken at primary tumor resection. This sample comprised normal lung tissue next to the tumor, obtained at surgery. These receptors originate from a male donor with early-stage non-small cell lung cancer.

This clonotype is labeled hyperexpanded (1% or more). Found in a library prepared for alpha chains, this beta chain is an off-target read, and its abundance has little meaning. The chain recombines TRBV3-1 with TRBJ1-1; no definite D call. Germline-derived CDR1 and CDR2 are LGHDT and YNNKEL (reference sequence). This CDR3 has 13 amino acids. The germline V and J ends were trimmed by 1 base and 5 bases, with 8 bases remaining between them. The CDR3 protein is CASSQGRTTEAFF. The CDR3 DNA is TGTGCCAGCAGCCAAGGGAGGACGACTGAAGCTTTCTTT.

To note about this clonotype: This beta chain is an off-target read within a library intended for alpha chains, so its frequency means little. The V call is TRBV28, the J call TRBJ2-5, with 14 bases identical to TRBD2. Germline CDR1 MDHEN, CDR2 SYDVKM. CDR3 length: 16 residues. Trimming removed 6 bases from V and 7 bases from J; junction bases left unmatched: 10. The CDR3 coding sequence is TGTGCCAGCAGAGCCGGGACTAGCGGGAGTTTGGGGACCCAGTACTTC. Translating gives CASRAGTSGSLGTQYF.

By share, this clonotype ranks as hyperexpanded (1% or more). This beta chain came through as a stray read in a library set up for alpha chains, and its size says little. The chain recombines TRBV5-6 with TRBJ2-5; D perhaps matches TRBD1 (5 bases). This CDR3 is 14 amino acids long. The V end lost 1 base, the J end lost 6 bases, and 13 bases lay between the germline ends. The germline gives CDR1 SGHDT, CDR2 YYEEEE. CDR3 sequence reads: CASSLSAGKKTQYF. DNA for the CDR3: TGTGCCAGCAGCTTGTCGGCAGGGAAGAAGACCCAGTACTTC.

By share, this clonotype ranks as large. This beta chain was picked up by a library intended for alpha chains and is off target, so its count carries little meaning. This rearrangement joins TRBV7-2 to TRBJ2-1; D gene uncertain. Germline V gene lookup returns CDR1 SGHTA and CDR2 FQGNSA. V gave up 5 bases and J gave up 4 bases, with 18 bases separating them. CDR3 size: 16 residues. CDR3 residues: CASSNPELYPYNEQFF. CDR3 sequence (DNA): TGTGCCAGCAGCAACCCGGAACTCTACCCTTACAATGAGCAGTTCTTC.